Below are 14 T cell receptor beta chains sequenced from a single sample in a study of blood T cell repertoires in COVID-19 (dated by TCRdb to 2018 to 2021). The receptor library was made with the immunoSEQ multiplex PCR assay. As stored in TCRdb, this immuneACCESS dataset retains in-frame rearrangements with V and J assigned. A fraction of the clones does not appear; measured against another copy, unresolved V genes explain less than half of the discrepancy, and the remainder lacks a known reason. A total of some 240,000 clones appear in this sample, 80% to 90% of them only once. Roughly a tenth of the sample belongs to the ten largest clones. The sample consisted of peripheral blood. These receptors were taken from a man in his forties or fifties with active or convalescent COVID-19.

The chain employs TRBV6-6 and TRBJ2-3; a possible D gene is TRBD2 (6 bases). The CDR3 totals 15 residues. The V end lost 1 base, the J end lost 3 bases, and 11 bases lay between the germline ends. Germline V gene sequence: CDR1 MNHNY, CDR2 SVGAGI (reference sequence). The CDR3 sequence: CASSYYRTTTDTQYF. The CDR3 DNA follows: TGTGCCAGCAGTTACTACCGGACTACGACAGATACGCAGTATTTT.

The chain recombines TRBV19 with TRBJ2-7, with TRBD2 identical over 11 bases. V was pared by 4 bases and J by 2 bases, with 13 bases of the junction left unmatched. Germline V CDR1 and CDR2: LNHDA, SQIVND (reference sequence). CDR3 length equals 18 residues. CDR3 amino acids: CASSRGTSGYTTPYEQYF. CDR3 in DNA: TGTGCCAGTAGTAGAGGGACTAGCGGATACACCACTCCCTACGAGCAGTACTTC.

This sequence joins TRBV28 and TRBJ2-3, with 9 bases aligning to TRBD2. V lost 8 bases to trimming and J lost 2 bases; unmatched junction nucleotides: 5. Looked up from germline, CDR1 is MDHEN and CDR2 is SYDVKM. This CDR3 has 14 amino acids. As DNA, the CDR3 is TGTGCCAGCTTGTCTAGCGGGGACACAGATACGCAGTATTTT. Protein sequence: CASLSSGDTDTQYF.

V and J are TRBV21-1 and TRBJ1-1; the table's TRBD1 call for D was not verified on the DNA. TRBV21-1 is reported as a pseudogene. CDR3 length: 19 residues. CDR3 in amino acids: CASSKGAWVGRRLNTEAFF. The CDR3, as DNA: TGTGCCAGCTCTAAGGGGGCATGGGTCGGCCGCCGGCTGAACACTGAAGCTTTCTTT.

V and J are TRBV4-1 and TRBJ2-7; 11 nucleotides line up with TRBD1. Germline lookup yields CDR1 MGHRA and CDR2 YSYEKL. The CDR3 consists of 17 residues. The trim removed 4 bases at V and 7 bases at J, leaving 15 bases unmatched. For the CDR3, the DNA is TGCGCCAGCAGCCCACACTACGGACAGGGGGCTATAGGGGAGCAGTACTTC. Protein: CASSPHYGQGAIGEQYF.

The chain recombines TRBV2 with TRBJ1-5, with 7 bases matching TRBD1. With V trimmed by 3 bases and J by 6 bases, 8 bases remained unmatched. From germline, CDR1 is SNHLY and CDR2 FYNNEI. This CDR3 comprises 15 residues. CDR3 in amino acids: CASSDRTGASQPQHF. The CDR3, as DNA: TGTGCCAGCAGTGATCGAACAGGGGCCAGTCAGCCCCAGCATTTT.

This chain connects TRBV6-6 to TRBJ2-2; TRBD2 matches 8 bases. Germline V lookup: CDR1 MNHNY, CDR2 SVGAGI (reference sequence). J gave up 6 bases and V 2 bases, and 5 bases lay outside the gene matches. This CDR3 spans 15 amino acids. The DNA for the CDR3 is TGTGCCAGCAGTTACGGGCTAGCGGGTTCCGGGGAGCTGTTTTTT. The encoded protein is CASSYGLAGSGELFF.

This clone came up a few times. The CDR3 spells CASSPRGGETQYF. CDR3 nucleotides: TGTGCCAGCAGCCCGAGGGGAGGAGAGACCCAGTACTTC. This chain joins TRBV7-3 and TRBJ2-5; TRBD2 is a possible D gene (6 bases). In germline, CDR1 is SGHTA, CDR2 FQGTGA. V dropped 5 bases and J dropped 4 bases, with 11 bases sitting between them. This CDR3 has 13 residues.

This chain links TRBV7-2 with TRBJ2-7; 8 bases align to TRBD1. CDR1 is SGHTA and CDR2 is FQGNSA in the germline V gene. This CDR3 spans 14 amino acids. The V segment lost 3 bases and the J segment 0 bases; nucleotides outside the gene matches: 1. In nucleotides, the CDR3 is TGTGCCAGCAGCTTCGACAGGGGCTCCTACGAGCAGTACTTC. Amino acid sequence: CASSFDRGSYEQYF.

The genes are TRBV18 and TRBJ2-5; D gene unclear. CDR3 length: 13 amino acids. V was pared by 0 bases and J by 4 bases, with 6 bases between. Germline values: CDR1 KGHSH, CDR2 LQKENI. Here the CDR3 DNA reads TGTGCCAGCTCACCACCCACAAGAGAGACCCAGTACTTC. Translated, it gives CASSPPTRETQYF.

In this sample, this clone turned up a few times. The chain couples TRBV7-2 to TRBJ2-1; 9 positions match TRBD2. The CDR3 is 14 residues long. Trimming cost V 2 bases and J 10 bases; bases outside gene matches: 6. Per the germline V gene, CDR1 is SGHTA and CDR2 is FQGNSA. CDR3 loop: CASSLRRGGLEQFF. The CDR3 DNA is TGTGCCAGCAGCTTAAGGCGGGGGGGCTTAGAGCAGTTCTTC.

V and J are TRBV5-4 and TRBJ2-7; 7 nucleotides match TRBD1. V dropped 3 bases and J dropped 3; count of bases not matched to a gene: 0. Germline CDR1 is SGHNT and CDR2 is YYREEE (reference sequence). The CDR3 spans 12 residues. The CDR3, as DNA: TGTGCCAGCAGCTGGGACAGCTACGAGCAGTACGTC. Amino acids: CASSWDSYEQYV.

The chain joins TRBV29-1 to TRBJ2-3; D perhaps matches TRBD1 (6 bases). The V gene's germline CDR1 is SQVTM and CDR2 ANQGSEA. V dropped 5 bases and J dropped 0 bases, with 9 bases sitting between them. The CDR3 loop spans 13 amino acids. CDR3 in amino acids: CSVRGQSTDTQYF. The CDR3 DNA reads TGCAGCGTTCGAGGACAGAGCACAGATACGCAGTATTTT.

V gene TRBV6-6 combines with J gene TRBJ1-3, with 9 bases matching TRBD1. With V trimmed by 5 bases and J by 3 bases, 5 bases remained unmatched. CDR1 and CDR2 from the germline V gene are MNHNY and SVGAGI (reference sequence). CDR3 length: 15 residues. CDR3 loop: CASSIDRGYGNTIYF. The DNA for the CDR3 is TGTGCCAGCAGTATCGACAGGGGGTATGGAAACACCATATATTTT.